The 2 T cell receptor beta chains in this list originate from one sample, sequenced in a study of T cell repertoires in cytomegalovirus infection (dated by TCRdb to between 2018 and 2020). The sequencer listed for this sample is Illumina HiSeq 1500. TCRdb's own reprocessing of the public reads used fastp at Q25 and MiXCR and kept productive beta chains. Each CDR3 protein gets just one entry, which takes the most common genes and DNA from the rows behind it. The sample table shows roughly 600,000 distinct CDR3 sequences, and more than 20% are seen once. The biggest ten clones account for 8% of the sample. Sequenced input: CD8+ T cells from PBMCs. The receptors derive from a human donor in good health (CMV status not recorded). Some clones in this sample may be carry-over from other donors' samples.

There are many counts of this clonotype. The chain combines TRBV7-2 with TRBJ2-3; the D call may be TRBD1 or TRBD2 (5 bases each). This CDR3 has 15 residues. Trimming removed 0 bases from V and 4 bases from J, with 11 bases in between. CDR1 is SGHTA, CDR2 FQGNSA, per germline. The CDR3 sequence: CASSLAGRGPDTQYF. CDR3 bases: TGTGCCAGCAGCTTAGCGGGTCGGGGCCCAGATACGCAGTATTTT. Looking up the rest from reference TRBV7-2 and TRBJ2-3 gives the full variable domain: GAGVSQSPSNKVTEKGKDVELRCDPISGHTALYWYRQSLGQGLEFLIYFQGNSAPDKSGLPSDRFSAERTGGSVSTLTIQRTQQEDSAVYLCASSLAGRGPDTQYFGPGTRLTVL.

This clonotype came up a few times. The genes are TRBV6-1 and TRBJ2-1; 8 bases are a match to TRBD1. CDR3 length equals 16 residues. V gave up 6 bases and J gave up 5 bases; unmatched junction bases: 12. The V gene's germline CDR1 is MNHNS and CDR2 SASEGT. The CDR3 loop reads CASSRFGQGANNEQFF. CDR3 sequence (DNA): TGTGCCAGCAGCCGATTTGGGCAGGGGGCGAACAATGAGCAGTTCTTC.